This entry concerns a single TCR beta chain. TCRdb's copy holds only in-frame clones and misses some; the assay was immunoSEQ multiplex PCR. The sample includes approximately 1.9 million clones, 80% to 95% of them seen just once. V shed 4 bases and J shed 10 bases, with 8 bases lying between them. CDR1 and CDR2 (germline): SEHNR, FQNEAQ (reference sequence). This CDR3 is built from 11 residues. The record originates from a study of shared clonotypes between healthy human individuals. CD45RO-negative, CCR7-selected cells formed the naive CD8 fraction, which excluded terminally differentiated effector memory CD45RA+ cells.

Sample: naive CD8+ T cells from PBMCs. The receptor was isolated from a man between 18 and 29 years old in good health. Some clones in this sample may be carry-over from other donors' samples. The chain has TRBV7-9 and TRBJ2-4; D uncertain. This chain's CDR3 is CASSSDWIQYF. CDR3 nucleotide sequence: TGTGCCAGCAGCTCTGACTGGATTCAGTACTTC.